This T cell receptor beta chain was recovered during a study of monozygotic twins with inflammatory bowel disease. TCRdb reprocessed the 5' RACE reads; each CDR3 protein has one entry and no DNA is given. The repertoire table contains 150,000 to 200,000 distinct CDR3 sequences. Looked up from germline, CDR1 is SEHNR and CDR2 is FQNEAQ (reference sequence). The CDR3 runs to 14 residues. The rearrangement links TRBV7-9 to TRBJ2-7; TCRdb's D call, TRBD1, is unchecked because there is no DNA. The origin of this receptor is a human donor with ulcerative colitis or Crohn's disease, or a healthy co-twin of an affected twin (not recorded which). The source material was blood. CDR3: CASSYRTGNYEQYF.